This record covers a single T cell receptor (beta chain). What it binds is not known. Conventional CD4 T cells were sorted as CD4+CD127+ cells. In the study's own analysis: Around 9.9x10^4 patient and some 1.4x10^5 healthy donor in-frame TCRbeta sequences came from conventional T cells. Produced via immunoSEQ multiplex PCR; TCRdb's table is partial and in-frame only. V and J calls and clone size are given by that table; D and trimming were obtained from the DNA. Among about 25,000 clones listed, less than 97% were seen once. The data originate from a study of B cell selection in AIRE deficiency. Overall study results and limits: Shared Treg sequences had shorter CDR3s, biased toward rearrangements with few non-templated insertions.

The sequence was obtained from a human donor in good health. Source material: CD4+CD127+ conventional T cells sorted from PBMCs.

The DNA of the CDR3 is TGTGCCAGCTCACGGAGCCGTAGCAATCAGCCCCAGCATTTT. It codes for CASSRSRSNQPQHF. The V call is TRBV18, the J call TRBJ1-5; D not resolved. The CDR3 covers 14 residues. Germline V CDR1 and CDR2: KGHSH, LQKENI. Deletions cut 4 bases from V and 0 bases from J, with 7 bases between.